This record concerns one T cell receptor beta chain sequence. No antigen is known for it. Method: immunoSEQ multiplex PCR; TCRdb's copy keeps in-frame clones and lacks some. The sample holds around 940,000 clones, roughly 72% seen once. The sample belongs to a study of shared clonotypes between healthy human individuals. Overall study results and limits: Clonotype sharing among the donors was expected to vary with sequencing depth. The four-donor shared clonotypes exceeded non-shared clonotypes in generation probability, with non-shared ones scoring lower.

The CDR3 is 16 residues long. V was cut by 2 bases and J by 1 base, with 12 bases left in between. Germline V gene lookup returns CDR1 KGHSH and CDR2 LQKENI. The J gene is TRBJ2-1, the V gene TRBV18; D might be TRBD1 (6 bases). The TCR comes from a man in his late teens or twenties in good health. Material for sequencing was memory CD4+ T cells sorted from blood. Subset given: CD45RA-negative fraction. In DNA, the CDR3 is TGTGCCAGCTCACCAAGGGAAGGGGGATCCTACAATGAGCAGTTCTTC. It yields the protein CASSPREGGSYNEQFF.